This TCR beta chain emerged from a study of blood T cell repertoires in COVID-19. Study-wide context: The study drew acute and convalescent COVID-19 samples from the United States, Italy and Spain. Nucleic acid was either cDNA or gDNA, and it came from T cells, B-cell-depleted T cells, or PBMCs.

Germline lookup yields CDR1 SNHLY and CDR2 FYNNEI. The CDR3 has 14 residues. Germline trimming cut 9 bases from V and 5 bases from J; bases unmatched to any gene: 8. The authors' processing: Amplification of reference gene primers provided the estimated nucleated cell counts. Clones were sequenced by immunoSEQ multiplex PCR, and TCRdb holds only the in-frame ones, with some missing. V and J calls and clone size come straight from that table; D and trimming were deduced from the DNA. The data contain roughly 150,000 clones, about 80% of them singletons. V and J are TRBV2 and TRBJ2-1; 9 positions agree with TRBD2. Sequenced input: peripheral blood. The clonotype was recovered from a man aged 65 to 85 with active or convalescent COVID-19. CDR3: CARAGIAGDNEQFF. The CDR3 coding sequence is TGTGCCAGGGCCGGAATAGCGGGAGACAATGAGCAGTTCTTC.